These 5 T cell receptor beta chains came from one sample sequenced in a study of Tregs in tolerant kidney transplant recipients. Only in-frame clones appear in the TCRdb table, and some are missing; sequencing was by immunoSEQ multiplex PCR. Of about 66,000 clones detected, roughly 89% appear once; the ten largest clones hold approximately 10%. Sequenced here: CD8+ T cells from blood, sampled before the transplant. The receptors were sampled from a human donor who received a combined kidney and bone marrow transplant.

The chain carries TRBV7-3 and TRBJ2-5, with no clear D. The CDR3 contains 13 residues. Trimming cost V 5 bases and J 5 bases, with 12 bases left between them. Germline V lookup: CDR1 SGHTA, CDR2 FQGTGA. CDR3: CASSTPPEETQYF. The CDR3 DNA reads TGTGCCAGCAGCACTCCCCCGGAGGAGACCCAGTACTTC.

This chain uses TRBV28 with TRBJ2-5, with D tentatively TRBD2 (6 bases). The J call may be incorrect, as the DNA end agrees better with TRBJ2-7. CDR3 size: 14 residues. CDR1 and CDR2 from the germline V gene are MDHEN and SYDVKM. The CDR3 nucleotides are TGTGCCAGCAGTTTTCCCTTCGGGGGTAACGAGCAGTACTTC. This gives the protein CASSFPFGGNEQYF.

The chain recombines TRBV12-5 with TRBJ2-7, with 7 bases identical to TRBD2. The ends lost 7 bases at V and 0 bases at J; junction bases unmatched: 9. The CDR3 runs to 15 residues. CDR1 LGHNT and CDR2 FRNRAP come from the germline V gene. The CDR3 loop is CASAAQRDHSYEQYF. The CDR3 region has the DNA TGTGCTAGTGCGGCCCAGCGGGATCACTCCTACGAGCAGTACTTC.

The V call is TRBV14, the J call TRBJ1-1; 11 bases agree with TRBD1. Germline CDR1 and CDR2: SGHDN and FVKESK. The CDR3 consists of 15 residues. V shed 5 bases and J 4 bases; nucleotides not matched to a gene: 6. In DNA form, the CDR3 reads TGTGCCAGCAGCAAGGACAGGGGGCTTGGCACTGAAGCTTTCTTT. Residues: CASSKDRGLGTEAFF.

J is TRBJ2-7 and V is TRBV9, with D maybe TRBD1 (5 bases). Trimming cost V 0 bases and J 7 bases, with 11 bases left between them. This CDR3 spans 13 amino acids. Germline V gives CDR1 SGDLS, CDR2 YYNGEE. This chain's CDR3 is CASSVASGAEQYF. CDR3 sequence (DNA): TGTGCCAGCAGCGTAGCCAGTGGGGCTGAGCAGTACTTC.